In its sample, the clone carrying this TCR beta chain was seen a few times. This specimen belongs to a study of T-cell reconstitution after alpha-beta-depleted transplantation in children. Preparing the TCRbeta library involved the use of unique molecular identifiers. TCRdb recomputed calls from the PCR reads with MiXCR, one row per CDR3 protein. The sample carries hundreds of thousands of distinct CDR3 sequences, around 13% recorded once. With 3 bases removed from V and 5 bases from J, the gap between germline ends came to 5 bases. This CDR3 comprises 12 residues. Germline V gene data show CDR1 as LNHNV and CDR2 as YYDKDF (reference sequence).

The sample was PBMCs, taken before TCRalphabeta/CD19-depleted stem cell transplant. The source of this sequence is a girl under 10 years old with congenital amegakaryocytic thrombocytopenia, due to receive a stem cell transplant. The rearrangement joins TRBV15 to TRBJ2-1, with D hard to call. The CDR3 region has the DNA TGTGCCACCAGCAGCTGGGACAATGAGCAGTTCTTC. This sequence encodes CATSSWDNEQFF.